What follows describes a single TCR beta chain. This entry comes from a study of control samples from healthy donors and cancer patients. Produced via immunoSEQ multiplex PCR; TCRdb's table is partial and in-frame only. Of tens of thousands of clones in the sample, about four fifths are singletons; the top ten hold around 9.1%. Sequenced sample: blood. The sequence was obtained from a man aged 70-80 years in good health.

The CDR3 spells CASSSMERKQEYF. Written as DNA, the CDR3 is TGTGCCAGCAGCTCCATGGAACGAAAGCAGGAGTACTTC. V gene TRBV6-6 combines with J gene TRBJ2-7, with D hard to call. The CDR3 extends over 13 amino acids. Looked up from germline, CDR1 is MNHNY and CDR2 is SVGAGI (reference sequence). Trimming took off 6 bases at V and 11 bases at J, with 20 bases between the two ends.